These T cell receptor beta chains were read from a single sample in a study of shared clonotypes between healthy human individuals. Sequencing used immunoSEQ multiplex PCR; TCRdb keeps in-frame clones, though not all of them. The sample carries about 1.5 million clones, about 98% recorded once. Sequenced material: naive CD4+ T cells sorted from blood. The receptor source for this set is a young man in good health. Both conserved end residues are part of each CDR3. The D gene is left open where the match is weak. Not every row has a clone size; where given, it reads once, few, many or a size class.

size	V	D	J	length	CDR3	DNA
NA	TRBV18	NA	TRBJ2-7	13	CASSRTGNYEQYF	TGTGCCAGCTCGCGAACAGGGAACTACGAGCAGTACTTC
NA	TRBV28	NA	TRBJ2-5	12	CASSLWRETQYF	TGTGCCAGCAGTTTATGGCGGGAGACCCAGTACTTC
NA	TRBV5-1	NA	TRBJ1-2	13	CASRMTENYGYTF	TGCGCCAGCAGAATGACAGAAAACTATGGCTACACCTTC
NA	TRBV7-8	NA	TRBJ2-7	12	CASSHSVGEQYF	TGTGCCAGCAGCCATTCGGTGGGCGAGCAGTACTTC
NA	TRBV5-4	TRBD1	TRBJ2-3	17	CASSPVGRQGITDTQYF	TGTGCCAGCAGCCCTGTAGGAAGACAGGGGATAACAGATACGCAGTATTTT
NA	TRBV6-1	NA	TRBJ2-2	15	CASSVDAAGTGELFF	TGTGCCAGCAGTGTGGACGCGGCGGGCACCGGGGAGCTGTTTTTT
once	TRBV28	NA	TRBJ2-7	14	CASSLHRVLGEQYF	TGTGCCAGCAGTTTGCACAGGGTGCTCGGCGAGCAGTACTTC
once	TRBV2	NA	TRBJ1-5	15	CASRLQGGGNQPQHF	TGTGCCAGCAGACTCCAGGGAGGGGGCAATCAGCCCCAGCATTTT
NA	TRBV19	NA	TRBJ1-1	12	CASSPTNTEAFF	TGTGCCAGTAGTCCCACGAACACTGAAGCTTTCTTT
NA	TRBV6-1	NA	TRBJ1-5	15	CASSEVGGGNQPQHF	TGTGCCAGCAGTGAAGTAGGGGGAGGCAATCAGCCCCAGCATTTT
NA	TRBV7-9	TRBD1	TRBJ2-4	14	CASSTLGGDDIQYF	TGTGCCAGCAGCACCTTAGGGGGCGATGACATTCAGTACTTC
NA	TRBV5-1	NA	TRBJ2-1	14	CASSLTGPLNEQFF	TGCGCCAGCAGTTTAACGGGACCCCTCAATGAGCAGTTCTTC
once	TRBV7-6	TRBD1	TRBJ2-7	14	CASSSKTGAYEQYF	TGTGCCAGCAGCTCGAAAACAGGGGCCTACGAGCAGTACTTC
NA	TRBV18	TRBD2	TRBJ2-5	14	CASSPASGGETQYF	TGTGCCAGCTCACCGGCTAGCGGGGGGGAGACCCAGTACTTC
NA	TRBV2	NA	TRBJ2-1	13	CASSEEILGHKFF	TGTGCCAGCAGTGAAGAGATTTTAGGTCACAAGTTCTTC
NA	TRBV9	TRBD1	TRBJ2-4	16	CASSPSDRVWGNIQYF	TGTGCCAGCAGCCCATCCGACAGGGTCTGGGGGAACATTCAGTACTTC
once	TRBV6-1	NA	TRBJ2-3	15	CASDVRDSSTDTQYF	TGTGCCAGCGATGTTAGGGACTCTAGCACAGATACGCAGTATTTT
NA	TRBV5-1	TRBD1	TRBJ1-2	14	CASSLDGQESGYTF	TGCGCCAGCAGCTTGGATGGACAGGAAAGTGGCTACACCTTC
NA	TRBV18	NA	TRBJ1-3	14	CASSPESSGNTIYF	TGTGCCAGCTCACCCGAGAGCTCTGGAAACACCATATATTTT
NA	TRBV19	TRBD2	TRBJ2-7	16	CASSINLAGGPGEQYF	TGTGCCAGTAGTATTAATCTGGCGGGAGGGCCGGGGGAGCAGTACTTC
NA	TRBV5-1	NA	TRBJ2-6	16	CASSSGGSSGANVLTF	TGCGCCAGCAGCTCCGGGGGTTCCTCTGGGGCCAACGTCCTGACTTTC
NA	TRBV25-1	NA	TRBJ2-7	11	CASSADPGQYF	TGTGCCAGCAGTGCCGACCCGGGCCAGTACTTC
NA	TRBV2	NA	TRBJ2-7	13	CAIGTGISYEQYF	TGTGCCATCGGGACTGGGATTTCCTACGAGCAGTACTTC
NA	TRBV27	NA	TRBJ1-2	17	CASAVQGGRHIDYGYTF	TGTGCCAGCGCCGTACAGGGAGGGAGGCATATTGACTATGGCTACACCTTC
NA	TRBV2	NA	TRBJ1-1	14	CASRRTEVNTEAFF	TGTGCCAGCAGAAGGACGGAAGTGAACACTGAAGCTTTCTTT
NA	TRBV28	NA	TRBJ2-4	14	CASTTGVAKNIQYF	TGTGCCAGCACCACGGGGGTAGCCAAAAACATTCAGTACTTC
NA	TRBV28	NA	TRBJ1-2	12	CASFYSNYGYTF	TGTGCCAGTTTTTACAGTAACTATGGCTACACCTTC
NA	TRBV29-1	TRBD2	TRBJ2-2	15	CSVEAGTSASGELFF	TGCAGCGTTGAAGCGGGGACTAGCGCTTCCGGGGAGCTGTTTTTT
NA	TRBV27	NA	TRBJ2-7	16	CASSFAVPESSYEQYF	TGTGCCAGCAGTTTTGCAGTTCCGGAGAGCTCCTACGAGCAGTACTTC
NA	TRBV10-2	TRBD2	TRBJ2-2	16	CASSRTSGLNTGELFF	TGCGCCAGCAGTCGGACTAGCGGCCTGAACACCGGGGAGCTGTTTTTT
NA	TRBV5-6	TRBD2	TRBJ2-7	16	CASSLPRLAGSYEQYF	TGTGCCAGCAGCTTACCGCGACTAGCGGGAAGCTACGAGCAGTACTTC
NA	TRBV6-6	TRBD1	TRBJ1-5	15	CASSPGQGGRQPQHF	TGTGCCAGCAGTCCGGGACAGGGTGGTAGGCAGCCCCAGCATTTT
NA	TRBV5-5	NA	TRBJ2-7	12	CASSRPGGEQYF	TGTGCCAGCAGCCGCCCGGGCGGCGAGCAGTACTTC
NA	TRBV9	NA	TRBJ1-4	18	CASSVGRTLGTRDEKLFF	TGTGCCAGCAGCGTAGGGAGAACTTTAGGGACAAGAGATGAAAAACTGTTTTTT
NA	TRBV6-1	NA	TRBJ1-1	15	CASSEALTSWTEAFF	TGTGCCAGCAGTGAAGCGCTGACAAGTTGGACTGAAGCTTTCTTT
NA	TRBV6-5	NA	TRBJ2-5	16	CASSYSSGWVGETQYF	TGTGCCAGCAGTTACTCAAGCGGGTGGGTTGGAGAGACCCAGTACTTC
NA	TRBV5-1	TRBD2	TRBJ2-5	16	CASSSASGTVQETQYF	TGCGCCAGCAGCTCCGCTAGCGGGACCGTCCAAGAGACCCAGTACTTC
NA	TRBV11-2	NA	TRBJ2-3	13	CASSFGSTDTQYF	TGTGCCAGCAGCTTCGGTAGCACAGATACGCAGTATTTT
NA	TRBV10-3	NA	TRBJ1-3	15	CAISDLQRLGNTIYF	TGTGCCATCAGTGACCTGCAAAGACTCGGGAACACCATATATTTT
NA	TRBV7-2	NA	TRBJ2-3	14	CASSLTPSTDTQYF	TGTGCCAGCAGCTTAACCCCCAGCACAGATACGCAGTATTTT
NA	TRBV10-3	TRBD1	TRBJ2-3	12	CAIKEGQGTQYF	TGTGCCATCAAGGAAGGACAGGGTACGCAGTATTTT
NA	TRBV5-6	TRBD1	TRBJ1-1	13	CASSTGTAIEAFF	TGTGCCAGCAGCACCGGGACAGCAATTGAAGCTTTCTTT
NA	TRBV28	TRBD2	TRBJ2-1	17	CASSLWLAGGGYNEQFF	TGTGCCAGCAGTTTATGGCTAGCGGGGGGAGGGTACAATGAGCAGTTCTTC
few	TRBV7-9	NA	TRBJ2-5	11	CASSSQETQYF	TGTGCCAGCAGCTCCCAAGAGACCCAGTACTTC
NA	TRBV13	NA	TRBJ2-3	14	CASSLGQPPDTQYF	TGTGCCAGCAGCTTAGGCCAGCCTCCAGATACGCAGTATTTT
NA	TRBV7-9	NA	TRBJ2-7	15	CASSWGAAGALEQYF	TGTGCCAGCAGCTGGGGTGCAGCCGGGGCGCTTGAGCAGTACTTC
NA	TRBV19	TRBD2	TRBJ2-7	15	CASAQISGSAYEQYF	TGTGCCAGTGCCCAGATTAGCGGGTCGGCCTACGAGCAGTACTTC
NA	TRBV7-4	NA	TRBJ1-5	16	CASSLGVDQGHQPQHF	TGTGCCAGCAGCTTAGGGGTTGATCAGGGGCATCAGCCCCAGCATTTT
NA	TRBV6-4	NA	TRBJ1-1	15	CASIPLKRMNTEAFF	TGTGCCAGCATACCCCTGAAAAGAATGAACACTGAAGCTTTCTTT
NA	TRBV4-1	TRBD2	TRBJ2-7	15	CASSQGGGRSNEQYF	TGCGCCAGCAGCCAAGGTGGCGGGAGGTCGAACGAGCAGTACTTC
NA	TRBV7-8	TRBD1	TRBJ1-5	14	CASSLGQSNQPQHF	TGTGCCAGCAGCCTGGGACAGAGCAATCAGCCCCAGCATTTT
NA	TRBV30	NA	TRBJ2-5	15	CAWNEPPHGWETQYF	TGTGCCTGGAATGAACCCCCCCATGGATGGGAGACCCAGTACTTC
NA	TRBV10-2	NA	TRBJ2-1	15	CASSEIARGRNEQFF	TGCGCCAGCAGTGAGATTGCGAGAGGGCGGAATGAGCAGTTCTTC
once	TRBV9	NA	TRBJ2-1	15	CASSVRDGGNNEQFF	TGTGCCAGCAGCGTCCGGGACGGCGGTAACAATGAGCAGTTCTTC
NA	TRBV6-5	NA	TRBJ2-7	14	CASSRLTTGNEQYF	TGTGCCAGCAGTAGGCTTACAACGGGGAACGAGCAGTACTTC
NA	TRBV19	TRBD1	TRBJ1-4	15	CASSAPGQGNEKLFF	TGTGCCAGTAGTGCACCGGGACAGGGGAATGAAAAACTGTTTTTT
NA	TRBV5-6	TRBD1	TRBJ2-7	15	CASSHKQGAPYEQYF	TGTGCCAGCAGCCACAAGCAGGGGGCACCCTACGAGCAGTACTTC
NA	TRBV6-6	TRBD1	TRBJ2-2	14	CASWTGKISGELFF	TGTGCCAGTTGGACAGGGAAAATCTCCGGGGAGCTGTTTTTT
NA	TRBV28	TRBD1	TRBJ1-2	13	CASRKTGDNGYTF	TGTGCCAGCAGAAAAACAGGGGATAATGGCTACACCTTC